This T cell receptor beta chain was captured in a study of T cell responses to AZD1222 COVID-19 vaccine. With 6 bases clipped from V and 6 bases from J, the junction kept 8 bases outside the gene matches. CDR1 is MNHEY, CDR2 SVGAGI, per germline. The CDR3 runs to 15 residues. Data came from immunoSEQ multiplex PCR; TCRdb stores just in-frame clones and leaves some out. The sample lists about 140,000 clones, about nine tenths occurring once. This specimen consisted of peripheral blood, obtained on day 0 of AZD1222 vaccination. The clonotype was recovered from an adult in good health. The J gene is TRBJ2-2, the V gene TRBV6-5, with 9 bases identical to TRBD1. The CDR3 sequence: CASRPGGQGSGELFF. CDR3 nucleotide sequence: TGTGCCAGCAGACCTGGCGGACAGGGGTCCGGGGAGCTGTTTTTT.